One sample yielded the 16 T cell receptor beta chains listed below, sequenced in a study of T-cell memory formation after mild COVID-19. TCRdb fed the 5' RACE reads into MiXCR, producing one record per CDR3 protein. The sample has tens of thousands of distinct CDR3 sequences, under 7.5% seen once; the top ten hold 1.4%. Sequencing input: PBMCs or a T cell subset sorted from them (not recorded which). Receptors were obtained from a man aged 18 to 29 who had mild COVID-19 (a few samples of this study predate the infection). Cell type and time point are not known.

J is TRBJ1-1 and V is TRBV18, with a possible D match to TRBD1 (5 bases). Between the trimmed V and J ends, which lost 0 bases and 1 base, there was a span of 12 bases. The CDR3 contains 16 residues. Germline CDR1 and CDR2: KGHSH and LQKENI. The CDR3 spells CASSPPNRFQNTEAFF. In nucleotides, the CDR3 is TGTGCCAGCTCACCACCGAACAGGTTCCAGAACACTGAAGCTTTCTTT.

The chain links TRBV23-1 to TRBJ2-4, with a weak D call TRBD1 (6 bases). TRBV23-1 is sorted into the ORF group, with uncertain function. This CDR3 spans 13 amino acids. The germline V and J ends were trimmed by 6 bases and 7 bases, with 13 bases remaining between them. The CDR3 nucleotides are TGCGCCAGCAGACAGGGAGCTTCGAACATTCAGTACTTC. Its protein is CASRQGASNIQYF.

The table lists this clonotype with a few counts. CDR3 sequence (DNA): TGTGCCAGCAGCCGGACCCTCACAGATACGCAGTATTTT. As protein: CASSRTLTDTQYF. J is TRBJ2-3 and V is TRBV14; D gene unclear. CDR1 is SGHDN and CDR2 is FVKESK in the germline V gene. CDR3 size: 13 residues. The V end lost 4 bases, the J end lost 2 bases, and 7 bases lay between the germline ends. Full variable domain (outside the CDR3, taken from reference TRBV14 and TRBJ2-3): EAGVTQFPSHSVIEKGQTVTLRCDPISGHDNLYWYRRVMGKEIKFLLHFVKESKQDESGMPNNRFLAERTGGTYSTLKVQPAELEDSGVYFCASSRTLTDTQYFGPGTRLTVL.

The chain joins TRBV12-3 or TRBV12-4 to TRBJ2-1; D remains unclear. The CDR3 loop spans 14 amino acids. V was cut by 2 bases and J by 0 bases, with 5 bases left in between. The CDR3 loop is CASSLYGSYNEQFF. CDR3 sequence (DNA): TGTGCCAGCAGTTTATATGGCTCCTACAATGAGCAGTTCTTC.

This chain links TRBV25-1 with TRBJ1-6; D possibly corresponds to TRBD1 (6 bases). This CDR3 has 16 residues. CDR1 and CDR2 (germline): MGHDK, SYGVNS. Trimming shortened V by 4 bases and J by 6 bases, and 16 bases separated the two germline ends. The CDR3 here is CASSAGGRGFNSPLHF. The CDR3 DNA sequence: TGTGCCAGCAGTGCCGGGGGCCGGGGGTTTAATTCACCCCTCCACTTT.

The J gene is TRBJ1-5, the V gene TRBV20-1; TRBD1 might be the D (5 bases). The CDR3 is 14 amino acids. The V gene lost 3 bases and the J gene lost 3 bases, with 12 bases spanning the gap. Germline V CDR1 and CDR2: DFQATT, SNEGSKA (reference sequence). The CDR3 reads CSASKDSFNQPQHF. CDR3 coding DNA: TGCAGTGCTAGTAAAGACAGCTTCAATCAGCCCCAGCATTTT.

This clonotype was counted only a few times. The chain uses TRBV5-1 and TRBJ1-6, with 11 positions matching TRBD1. Germline V CDR1 and CDR2: SGHRS, YFSETQ. This CDR3 comprises 14 residues. V lost 4 bases to trimming and J lost 10 bases; unmatched junction nucleotides: 4. The CDR3, as DNA: TGCGCCAGCAGCAGGGACAGGGGGGGGTCACCCCTCCACTTT. Translated, it gives CASSRDRGGSPLHF.

This rearrangement joins TRBV7-9 to TRBJ1-1; D unresolved. The germline V gene has CDR1 SEHNR and CDR2 FQNEAQ (reference sequence). CDR3 size: 14 residues. Between the trimmed V and J ends, which lost 2 bases and 6 bases, there was a span of 13 bases. The CDR3, as DNA: TGTGCCAGCAGCTTATTGGCGAGCAGTGCTGAAGCTTTCTTT. Amino acid sequence: CASSLLASSAEAFF.

This clonotype was counted a few times. The chain links TRBV15 to TRBJ2-7, with D perhaps being TRBD1 or TRBD2 (5 bases each). This CDR3 comprises 14 residues. Trimming took off 6 bases at V and 7 bases at J, with 19 bases between the two ends. Per the germline V gene, CDR1 is LNHNV and CDR2 is YYDKDF (reference sequence). The DNA of the CDR3 is TGTGCCACCAGGCCGGGCCTACTAGGACAAGAGCAGTACTTC. Translated, it gives CATRPGLLGQEQYF.

Ten or more counts support this clonotype. The V call is TRBV7-6, the J call TRBJ2-7; TRBD1 might be the D (6 bases). The V gene lost 6 bases and the J gene lost 0 bases, with 15 bases spanning the gap. Per the germline V gene, CDR1 is SGHVS and CDR2 is FNYEAQ. This CDR3 is 15 amino acids long. The CDR3 nucleotides are TGTGCCAGCAGGAGCTTACAGGGAAGCTCCTACGAGCAGTACGTC. Residues: CASRSLQGSSYEQYV.

The rearrangement links TRBV28 to TRBJ2-5; 7 bases line up with TRBD2. J was trimmed by 5 bases and V by 4 bases; bases with no gene match: 13. This CDR3 has 16 amino acids. Germline values: CDR1 MDHEN, CDR2 SYDVKM. Here the CDR3 reads CASSSHSGGRVETQYF. DNA for the CDR3: TGTGCCAGCAGTTCCCACTCCGGGGGGAGGGTGGAGACCCAGTACTTC.

This clonotype was seen more than once but under ten times. J is TRBJ2-2 and V is TRBV5-6, with 9 nucleotides matching TRBD1. This CDR3 comprises 18 residues. Trimming cost V 4 bases and J 0 bases; bases outside gene matches: 10. Per germline, CDR1 SGHDT and CDR2 YYEEEE. This chain's CDR3 is CASSTGTGLFANTGELFF. The CDR3 DNA reads as TGTGCCAGCAGCACCGGGACAGGGCTGTTCGCGAACACCGGGGAGCTGTTTTTT.

This clonotype was seen many times. The gene calls are TRBV3-1 and TRBJ2-3; D is perhaps TRBD1 (5 bases). CDR3 length: 16 residues. V lost 1 base, J lost 6 bases, and 17 bases lay in between. CDR1 LGHDT and CDR2 YNNKEL come from the germline V gene (reference sequence). The CDR3 DNA is TGTGCCAGCAGCCAAGTAGGGGCCATGGGCTCTGATACGCAGTATTTT. This codes for CASSQVGAMGSDTQYF.

In this sample, this clonotype turned up many times. The chain links TRBV4-3 to TRBJ2-2, with D unresolved. V dropped 0 bases and J dropped 14 bases, with 13 bases sitting between them. The CDR3 consists of 13 residues. Germline lookup yields CDR1 LGHNA and CDR2 YSLEER. This chain's CDR3 is CASSQDFASSLFF. The CDR3 DNA reads as TGCGCCAGCAGCCAAGATTTTGCGAGTTCCCTGTTTTTT.

This chain links TRBV23-1 with TRBJ2-4; 8 bases are shared with TRBD1. TRBV23-1 is an ORF; its function is uncertain. The CDR3 has 17 residues. J gave up 0 bases and V 3 bases, and 7 bases lay outside the gene matches. DNA for the CDR3: TGCGCCAGCAGTCAGGCTCCTCAGGGGGCAGCCAAAAACATTCAGTACTTC. The encoded protein is CASSQAPQGAAKNIQYF.

This clonotype was seen a few times. The rearrangement joins TRBV2 to TRBJ2-5; possibly TRBD1 for D (6 bases). Trimming removed 7 bases from V and 4 bases from J, with 16 bases in between. From germline, CDR1 is SNHLY and CDR2 FYNNEI. This CDR3 has 14 amino acids. CDR3 DNA: TGTGCCAGCATGGACAGCTCCCCTAGAGAGACCCAGTACTTC. Translation: CASMDSSPRETQYF.